One T cell receptor beta chain is described in this entry. This sample is part of a study of blood T cell repertoires in COVID-19. Trimming removed 4 bases from V and 2 bases from J; junction bases left unmatched: 5. The CDR3 is 14 amino acids. The germline gives CDR1 LNHDA, CDR2 SQIVND (reference sequence). The participants were between 18 and 89 years old and came from some 25 US areas. Clinical history as reported by participants underpinned cohort assignment. Each recovered donor of Cohort 3 presented with two negative PCRs, clearance, or symptom resolution. Some clones are missing from TCRdb's copy, which holds only in-frame ones; the method was immunoSEQ multiplex PCR. The table lists about 270,000 clones, approximately 92% of them singletons.

The receptor's source is a woman between 18 and 29 years old who had recovered from COVID-19. The chain carries TRBV19 and TRBJ2-7, with 7 nucleotides matching TRBD2. Material for sequencing was PBMCs or T cells enriched from blood (not recorded which). The CDR3 DNA follows: TGTGCCAGTAGTAGAGCGGGACCCACCTACGAGCAGTACTTC. It codes for CASSRAGPTYEQYF. The complete variable domain, with remaining parts taken from reference TRBV19 and TRBJ2-7, reads DGGITQSPKYLFRKEGQNVTLSCEQNLNHDAMYWYRQDPGQGLRLIYYSQIVNDFQKGDIAEGYSVSREKKESFPLTVTSAQKNPTAFYLCASSRAGPTYEQYFGPGTRLTVT.